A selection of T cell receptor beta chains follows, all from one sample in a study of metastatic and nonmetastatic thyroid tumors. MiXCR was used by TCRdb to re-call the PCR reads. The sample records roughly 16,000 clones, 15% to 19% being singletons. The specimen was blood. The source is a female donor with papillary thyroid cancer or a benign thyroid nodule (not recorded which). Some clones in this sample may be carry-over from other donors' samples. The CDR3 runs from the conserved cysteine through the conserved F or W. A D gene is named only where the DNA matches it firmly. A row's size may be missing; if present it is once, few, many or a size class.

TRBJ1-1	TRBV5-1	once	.	TGCGCCAGCAGCTTAGGACGGATGAGCACTGAGGCTTTCTTT	CASSLGRMSTEAFF
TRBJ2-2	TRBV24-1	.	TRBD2	TGTGCCACCAGTGATTTGCTAGCGGGATGCACCGGGGAGCTGTTTTTT	CATSDLLAGCTGELFF
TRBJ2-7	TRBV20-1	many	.	TGCAGTGCTAGAGATAGGTCAGGAAATCCCTACGAGCAGTACTTC	CSARDRSGNPYEQYF
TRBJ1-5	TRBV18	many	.	TGTGCCAGCTCGCGTGGGGGGACGGGTCAGCCCCAGCATTTT	CASSRGGTGQPQHF
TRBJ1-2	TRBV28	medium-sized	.	TGTGCCAGCACCGAAATGGGGACAAGCTATGGCTACACCTTC	CASTEMGTSYGYTF
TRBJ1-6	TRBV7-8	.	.	TGTGCCAGCAGCTTAGTCGGGCAGGCTAATTCACCCCTCCACTTT	CASSLVGQANSPLHF
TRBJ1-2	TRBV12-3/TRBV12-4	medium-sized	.	TGTGCCAGCAGTTTAGCCGGACAGTCTAGGGGCTATGGCTACACCTTC	CASSLAGQSRGYGYTF
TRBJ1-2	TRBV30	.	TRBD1	TGTGCCTGGAGTGAGACAGGGGGCAATTATGGCTACACCTTC	CAWSETGGNYGYTF
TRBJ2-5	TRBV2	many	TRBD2	TGTGCCAGCAGTAGCGGGAGGAGCGGAGAGACCCAGTACTTC	CASSSGRSGETQYF
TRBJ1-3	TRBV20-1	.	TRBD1	TGCAGTGCTAGGCAGGGGGTAAACACCATATATTTT	CSARQGVNTIYF
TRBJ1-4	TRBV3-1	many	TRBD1	TGTGCCAGCAGACAAGGGACAGGGGATGAAAAACTGTTTTTT	CASRQGTGDEKLFF
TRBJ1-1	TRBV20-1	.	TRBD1	TGCAGTGCTCCGAAAAAGGGGGCGCTCCCTGAAGCTTTCTTT	CSAPKKGALPEAFF
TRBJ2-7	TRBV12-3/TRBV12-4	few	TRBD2	TGTGCCAGCGCCCTTCCGAGGAGCGGGAGCTACGAGCAGTACTTC	CASALPRSGSYEQYF
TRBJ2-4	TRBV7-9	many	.	TGTGCCAGCAGCTTAGTTGTAGGCCAAGAGTACTTC	CASSLVVGQEYF
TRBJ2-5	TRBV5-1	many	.	TGCGCCAGCAGCTCCGGGACATTCCAAGAGACCCAGTACTTC	CASSSGTFQETQYF
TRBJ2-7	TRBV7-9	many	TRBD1	TGTGCCAGCAGCCCGACAGGGGGCAATACGGGGGAGCAGTACTTC	CASSPTGGNTGEQYF
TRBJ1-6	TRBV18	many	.	TGTGCCAGCTCTAGTGAGGATCTCTATAATTCACCCCTCCACTTT	CASSSEDLYNSPLHF
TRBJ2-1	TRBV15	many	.	TGTGCCACCAGCCTACTAGTTCTTGGAAATGAGCAGTTCTTC	CATSLLVLGNEQFF
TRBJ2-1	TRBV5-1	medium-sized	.	TGCGCCAGCAGCTTGATGGCCCCAGTTCAGAATGAGCAGTTCTTC	CASSLMAPVQNEQFF
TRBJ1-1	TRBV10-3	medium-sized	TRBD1	TGTGCCATCAGTACAGGGGGAAGCACTGAAGCTTTCTTT	CAISTGGSTEAFF